What follows are 27 T cell receptor beta chains derived from one specimen sequenced in a study of blood T cell repertoires in COVID-19. Profiled with immunoSEQ multiplex PCR; TCRdb holds only in-frame clones, not every one. The data hold under 300,000 clones, with 80% to 90% observed a single time. Source material: peripheral blood. Source of these receptors: a woman between 35 and 50 years old who had recovered from COVID-19.

This clone occurred a few times. V usage is TRBV18 and J usage is TRBJ1-1, with a tentative D call TRBD1 (5 bases). V was pared by 2 bases and J by 10 bases, with 14 bases between. The germline gives CDR1 KGHSH, CDR2 LQKENI. The CDR3 consists of 13 residues. The CDR3 DNA sequence: TGTGCCAGCTCACCAGGGACGGGGAGGGGAGCTTTCTTT. This sequence encodes CASSPGTGRGAFF.

This chain joins TRBV6-5 and TRBJ2-5, with D possibly matching TRBD2 (5 bases). The V and J ends lost 6 bases and 13 bases respectively, with 21 bases between them. CDR1 is MNHEY and CDR2 is SVGAGI in the germline V gene. CDR3 length equals 13 residues. CDR3 protein: CASRKSRDSPWYF. As DNA, the CDR3 is TGTGCCAGCAGGAAATCCCGGGATTCGCCCTGGTACTTC.

The rearrangement uses TRBV21-1 and TRBJ2-7; the table's D call of TRBD2 was not tested on the DNA. TRBV21-1 has pseudogene status. This CDR3 region has 14 residues. CDR3: CASSKWNRGYEQYV. CDR3 nucleotide sequence: TGTGCCAGCAGCAAATGGAATCGGGGGTACGAGCAGTACGTC.

A few counts support this clone. The CDR3 DNA sequence: TGTGCCAGCAGCTCCCGACTAGCGGGACCTTCGAACACCGGGGAGCTGTTTTTT. Translated, it gives CASSSRLAGPSNTGELFF. The chain joins TRBV7-9 to TRBJ2-2, with TRBD2 matching 11 bases. V gave up 4 bases and J gave up 0 bases; unmatched junction bases: 7. The CDR3 totals 18 residues. Germline loops: CDR1 SEHNR, CDR2 FQNEAQ (reference sequence).

The chain uses TRBV7-2 and TRBJ2-3; no definite D call. Trimming stripped 5 bases from V and 8 bases from J, with 20 bases between. The CDR3 contains 15 residues. Germline CDR1 and CDR2: SGHTA and FQGNSA. CDR3 sequence: CASSPGIISGRTQYF. CDR3 nucleotide sequence: TGTGCCAGCAGCCCAGGCATTATCTCCGGCCGTACGCAGTATTTT.

The J gene is TRBJ2-7, the V gene TRBV18; 12 bases match TRBD2. This CDR3 is built from 15 residues. V gave up 3 bases and J gave up 5 bases; unmatched junction bases: 5. The germline V gene has CDR1 KGHSH and CDR2 LQKENI. CDR3 in DNA: TGTGCCAGCTCACCGACTAGCGGGAGTCCCCACGAGCAGTACGTC. This codes for CASSPTSGSPHEQYV.

This clone was seen a handful of times. The same CDR3 is also encoded by other DNA sequences in this sample. This chain joins TRBV27 and TRBJ1-5; D perhaps matches TRBD1 (5 bases). Trimming took off 2 bases at V and 4 bases at J, with 6 bases between the two ends. Germline assignment: CDR1 MNHEY and CDR2 SMNVEV (reference sequence). The CDR3 runs 13 residues. The chain's CDR3 is CASSLTGNQPQHF. The CDR3 DNA reads TGTGCCAGCAGTTTAACAGGAAATCAGCCCCAGCATTTT.

V usage is TRBV3-1 (or the pseudogene TRBV3-2) and J usage is TRBJ2-3; D is possibly TRBD1 (5 bases). Trimming removed 6 bases at V and 6 bases at J, with 10 bases between. Germline CDR1 and CDR2: LGHDT and YNNKEL (reference sequence). The CDR3 consists of 12 residues. This chain's CDR3 is CASRGLRDTQYF. Written as DNA, the CDR3 is TGTGCCAGCAGGGGGCTCAGGGATACGCAGTATTTT.

The chain is built from TRBV19 and TRBJ1-1, with D tentatively TRBD1 (6 bases). The V end lost 6 bases, the J end lost 4 bases, and 15 bases lay between the germline ends. The CDR3 is 14 residues long. The germline V gene has CDR1 LNHDA and CDR2 SQIVND (reference sequence). CDR3 region: CASSIRGGGTEAFF. CDR3 DNA sequence: TGTGCCAGTAGCATAAGGGGGGGAGGCACTGAAGCTTTCTTT.

The rearrangement joins TRBV7-2 to TRBJ2-3, with a tentative D call TRBD1 (6 bases). The ends were cut back, 7 bases at V and 6 bases at J, with 17 bases in the middle. Germline V CDR1 and CDR2: SGHTA, FQGNSA. The CDR3 is 14 residues long. The CDR3 nucleotides are TGTGCCAGCACCCTCGAACAGGGTTGGGATACGCAGTATTTT. Translation gives CASTLEQGWDTQYF.

The J gene is TRBJ1-2, the V gene TRBV5-4; D gene ambiguous. The CDR3 totals 16 residues. Per germline, CDR1 SGHNT and CDR2 YYREEE (reference sequence). Trimming shortened V by 0 bases and J by 6 bases, and 18 bases separated the two germline ends. CDR3 DNA sequence: TGTGCCAGCAGCTTGGCCTCTCGAGGGTTCTTCCATGGCTACACCTTC. Protein: CASSLASRGFFHGYTF.

V and J are TRBV27 and TRBJ2-7, with D maybe TRBD2 (6 bases). Germline V gives CDR1 MNHEY, CDR2 SMNVEV (reference sequence). Trimming removed 0 bases at V and 4 bases at J, with 10 bases between. There are 14 residues in the CDR3. CDR3 nucleotides: TGTGCCAGCAGTTTATCGTTGGGGGGATACGAGCAGTACTTC. Its protein is CASSLSLGGYEQYF.

V is TRBV13 and J is TRBJ2-7; D may be TRBD2 (6 bases). The germline V and J ends were trimmed by 8 bases and 0 bases, with 8 bases remaining between them. CDR1 PRHDT and CDR2 FYEKMQ come from the germline V gene (reference sequence). CDR3 length: 12 residues. The CDR3 loop is CASGGASYEQYF. Here the CDR3 DNA reads TGTGCCAGCGGAGGGGCCTCCTACGAGCAGTACTTC.

The genes are TRBV11-3 and TRBJ1-4, with 8 bases aligning to TRBD1. Germline V gene sequence: CDR1 SGHNT, CDR2 YENEEA. The CDR3 totals 16 residues. Trimming took 3 bases from V and 7 from J; bases not matched to a gene: 10. CDR3 protein: CASSLGVTGETEKLFF. As DNA, the CDR3 is TGTGCCAGCAGCTTGGGGGTGACAGGGGAGACTGAAAAACTGTTTTTT.

The V gene is TRBV5-1, the J gene TRBJ1-4; the match to TRBD1 covers 10 bases. Trimming took 1 base from V and 7 from J; bases not matched to a gene: 4. In germline, CDR1 is SGHRS, CDR2 YFSETQ. CDR3 length equals 15 residues. CDR3 coding DNA: TGCGCCAGCAGCTTGAGAGGGGACAGGGGTGAAAAACTGTTTTTT. Translating gives CASSLRGDRGEKLFF.

This chain uses TRBV5-1 with TRBJ2-3; 10 nucleotides align to TRBD2. V gave up 2 bases and J gave up 1 base; unmatched junction bases: 4. Germline CDR1 SGHRS, CDR2 YFSETQ. The CDR3 consists of 16 residues. CDR3 sequence: CASSFSGLAGTDTQYF. The CDR3 DNA reads as TGCGCCAGCAGCTTCTCAGGACTAGCGGGCACAGATACGCAGTATTTT.

The genes are TRBV9 and TRBJ1-3; TRBD1 might be the D (6 bases). Trimming removed 0 bases from V and 3 bases from J, with 13 bases in between. Germline CDR1 and CDR2: SGDLS and YYNGEE. This CDR3 has 16 amino acids. The CDR3 spells CASSVEAGASGNTIYF. CDR3 in DNA: TGTGCCAGCAGCGTAGAAGCGGGGGCGAGTGGAAACACCATATATTTT.

The V and J genes are TRBV7-9 and TRBJ1-2; no definite D call. The germline V gene has CDR1 SEHNR and CDR2 FQNEAQ (reference sequence). CDR3 length: 18 residues. The germline V and J ends were trimmed by 2 bases and 0 bases, with 19 bases remaining between them. In DNA form, the CDR3 reads TGTGCCAGCAGCTTAAGGAGGTCGTTTGGCGCAGCTAACTATGGCTACACCTTC. Translation: CASSLRRSFGAANYGYTF.

CDR3 in amino acids: CASSSQGGILNTEAFF. Here the CDR3 DNA reads TGTGCCAGCAGTTCACAGGGGGGGATTCTGAACACTGAAGCTTTCTTT. J is TRBJ1-1 and V is TRBV6-5, with 8 positions matching TRBD1. Germline CDR1 is MNHEY and CDR2 is SVGAGI. The CDR3 runs to 16 residues. Trimming at V came to 4 bases and at J to 0 bases, leaving 7 bases not matched to a gene.

CDR3 sequence (DNA): TGTGCCAGCAGTCAAATAATCAGTGAGCAGTTCTTC. Protein product: CASSQIISEQFF. The chain uses TRBV6-2 or TRBV6-3 and TRBJ2-1; D uncertain. V gave up 5 bases and J gave up 9 bases, with 11 bases separating them. Germline loops: CDR1 MNHEY, CDR2 SVGEGT. This CDR3 has 12 residues.

This clone was counted only a few times. The chain is built from TRBV7-9 and TRBJ1-1, with 10 bases matching TRBD1. Germline lookup yields CDR1 SEHNR and CDR2 FQNEAQ (reference sequence). This CDR3 contains 12 residues. V lost 5 bases, J lost 10 bases, and 4 bases stayed unmatched. The CDR3 DNA reads as TGTGCCAGCAGCGACAGGGGGCGCCGAGCTTTCTTT. This sequence encodes CASSDRGRRAFF. The full variable domain, rest sourced from reference TRBV7-9 and TRBJ1-1, is DTGVSQNPRHKITKRGQNVTFRCDPISEHNRLYWYRQTLGQGPEFLTYFQNEAQLEKSRLLSDRFSAERPKGSFSTLEIQRTEQGDSAMYLCASSDRGRRAFFGQGTRLTVV.

V gene TRBV11-2 combines with J gene TRBJ2-1; 9 bases are shared with TRBD2. V shed 7 bases and J 7 bases; nucleotides not matched to a gene: 5. This CDR3 spans 13 amino acids. Germline CDR1 SGHAT, CDR2 FQNNGV. CDR3 sequence (DNA): TGTGCCAGCACTAGCGGGATCCCGAATGAGCAGTTCTTC. Protein: CASTSGIPNEQFF.

CDR3 loop: CASSKPTGRYNSPLHF. The CDR3 DNA sequence: TGTGCCAGCAGTAAGCCGACAGGAAGATATAATTCACCCCTCCACTTT. This chain joins TRBV28 and TRBJ1-6, with D perhaps TRBD1 (6 bases). V lost 5 bases to trimming and J lost 4 bases, with 15 bases between them. The CDR3 length is 16 residues. Per germline, CDR1 MDHEN and CDR2 SYDVKM. The variable domain in full, completed from reference TRBV28 and TRBJ1-6, reads DVKVTQSSRYLVKRTGEKVFLECVQDMDHENMFWYRQDPGLGLRLIYFSYDVKMKEKGDIPEGYSVSREKKERFSLILESASTNQTSMYLCASSKPTGRYNSPLHFGNGTRLTVT.

CDR3 loop: CASSLESRSGGHLDTQYF. The CDR3 DNA sequence: TGCGCCAGCAGCTTGGAGAGTCGGAGCGGGGGGCATTTAGATACGCAGTATTTT. The rearrangement uses TRBV5-1 and TRBJ2-3; 9 positions match TRBD2. The V segment lost 0 bases and the J segment 5 bases; nucleotides outside the gene matches: 13. Germline loops: CDR1 SGHRS, CDR2 YFSETQ. This CDR3 contains 18 residues.

The J gene is TRBJ1-6, the V gene TRBV7-2; unclear D gene. V lost 5 bases and J lost 3, with 11 bases in between. This CDR3 contains 15 residues. Germline loops: CDR1 SGHTA, CDR2 FQGNSA. The CDR3 is CASSPLLSYNSPLHF. In DNA, the CDR3 is TGTGCCAGCAGCCCCCTGTTGAGCTATAATTCACCCCTCCACTTT.

This clone showed up just once. The V gene is TRBV14, the J gene TRBJ2-1, with 12 bases fitting TRBD2. This CDR3 region has 15 residues. With 3 bases clipped from V and 9 bases from J, the junction kept 6 bases outside the gene matches. Germline V gene lookup returns CDR1 SGHDN and CDR2 FVKESK. The CDR3 spells CASSHRTSGTGEQFF. Here the CDR3 DNA reads TGTGCCAGCAGCCATAGGACTAGCGGGACAGGTGAGCAGTTCTTC.

In DNA, the CDR3 is TGTGCCAGCAGCCAAAGGACAGGATTGAACACCGGGGAGCTGTTTTTT. Its translation: CASSQRTGLNTGELFF. J is TRBJ2-2 and V is TRBV3-1 (or the pseudogene TRBV3-2); 7 bases map to TRBD1. Germline-derived CDR1 and CDR2 are LGHDT and YNNKEL (reference sequence). CDR3 length equals 16 residues. Trimming removed 2 bases from V and 1 base from J; junction bases left unmatched: 4.